Listed below are T cell receptor beta chains from one sample, sequenced in a study of identical twins. TCRdb itself ran the 5' RACE reads through MiXCR, one entry per CDR3 protein. The table lists approximately 490,000 distinct CDR3 sequences, 20% to 25% of them singletons, with more than 0.4% in the top ten. The same data also contributed to another study, on yellow fever vaccine responses in identical twins.

The specimen was CD4+ T cells sorted from blood. All receptors derive from a woman aged 18-30 years in good health. CDR3s include the opening cysteine and the closing phenylalanine or tryptophan. Clone sizes are given selectively: once, few, many, or a class where the clone is expanded.

v_gene	j_gene	abundance	CDR3aa
TRBV3-1	TRBJ2-5	few	CASSQDSFQETQYF
TRBV13	TRBJ2-3	-	CASSFGLPGDTQYF
TRBV15	TRBJ1-5	few	CATSRVRDRSQPQHF
TRBV20-1	TRBJ2-5	few	CSARQGGQETQYF
TRBV7-8	TRBJ2-1	-	CASSLEGFGGPNEQFF
TRBV28	TRBJ2-1	few	CASSLSQVGGGADEQFF
TRBV7-3	TRBJ2-3	few	CASSLTGRAADTQYF
TRBV10-3	TRBJ2-7	few	CATSRGGIGGEQYF
TRBV7-9	TRBJ2-2	once	CASAAVEGSTGELFF
TRBV4-1	TRBJ2-2	-	CASSQAGTSGTAGELFF
TRBV5-1	TRBJ2-3	-	CASSPGLAHSTDTQYF
TRBV4-2	TRBJ2-2	-	CASSQEDTSNTGELFF
TRBV27	TRBJ2-3	-	CASCTPHTDTQYF
TRBV6-2/TRBV6-3	TRBJ2-3	few	CASKDSGEDTQYF
TRBV5-1	TRBJ1-2	-	CASSLVPGTGEGGYTF
TRBV28	TRBJ1-4	-	CASRIGGARVEKLFF
TRBV6-1	TRBJ2-5	-	CASSKPRGSSKETQYF
TRBV20-1	TRBJ1-1	few	CSARETPPGAEAFF
TRBV6-1	TRBJ2-2	few	CASSQRGPINTGELFF
TRBV7-9	TRBJ1-2	few	CASSFYGAGINYGYTF
TRBV6-1	TRBJ2-7	-	CASLRGAPYELYF
TRBV12-3/TRBV12-4	TRBJ2-1	-	CASTSLMEQFF
TRBV2	TRBJ2-1	few	CASSGSVRNEQFF
TRBV9	TRBJ1-1	few	CASSVAGSVEAFF
TRBV5-1	TRBJ2-3	-	CASSLGFGGSTADTQYF
TRBV15	TRBJ2-7	-	CATSRDSGFEQYF
TRBV4-1	TRBJ1-2	-	CASSQDGPRVYGYTF
TRBV29-1	TRBJ2-1	-	CSVPGDTHNEQFF
TRBV5-1	TRBJ2-1	few	CASSFGGGGTVNEQFF
TRBV27	TRBJ1-6	few	CASSSPGLPYNSPLHF
TRBV29-1	TRBJ2-1	few	CSVEDRTSGGYEQFF
TRBV3-1	TRBJ2-7	few	CASSQDRTRKTYEQYF
TRBV27	TRBJ2-4	few	CASSLGPGRAKNIQYF
TRBV20-1	TRBJ2-5	-	CSARMDRGRETQYF
TRBV28	TRBJ2-5	few	CASIPSGRALETQYF
TRBV7-3	TRBJ2-7	-	CASSPTGASNEQYF
TRBV6-1	TRBJ2-7	-	CASSEAPAPTYEQYF
TRBV12-3/TRBV12-4	TRBJ1-5	few	CASRVGGNQPQHF
TRBV9	TRBJ2-7	-	CASSVDTGGEQYF
TRBV2	TRBJ2-1	few	CASRYGLAGDNEQFF
TRBV20-1	TRBJ2-5	-	CSARRGGIQETQYF
TRBV18	TRBJ2-2	-	CASISRLQFNTGGLFF
TRBV7-3	TRBJ2-1	-	CASSRLAVGYNEQFF
TRBV12-3/TRBV12-4	TRBJ1-1	-	CASSFGTGMRNTEAFF
TRBV20-1	TRBJ2-2	-	CSVPRGGGNTGELFF
TRBV7-9	TRBJ1-3	few	CASSPTVSGNTIYF
TRBV18	TRBJ2-1	few	CASSQVTGTAYNEQFF
TRBV12-3/TRBV12-4	TRBJ1-5	-	CASSSSKSRYSNQPQHF
TRBV28	TRBJ2-7	few	CASSVPRDRIHEQYF
TRBV20-1	TRBJ2-4	-	CSAGASGRASEDIQYF
TRBV20-1	TRBJ2-1	-	CSASPGQGGEQFF
TRBV5-1	TRBJ2-7	few	CASSQAGQGYYEQYF
TRBV12-3/TRBV12-4	TRBJ1-4	-	CASRRGSPNEKLFF
TRBV6-2/TRBV6-3	TRBJ2-7	-	CASSPIRVREGRNEQYF
TRBV4-1	TRBJ2-7	many	CASSQASGFVLASYEQYF
TRBV20-1	TRBJ2-3	few	CSARGETGGGTDTQYF
TRBV20-1	TRBJ2-5	-	CSAPRTVGGETQYF
TRBV11-2	TRBJ2-3	few	CASSLGLSDTQYF
TRBV7-7	TRBJ1-3	-	CASSLGDGRSGNTIYF